Sequencing of this T cell receptor (beta chain) was carried out in a study of cytomegalovirus exposure and HLA in healthy donors. This clone was detected only once. Its specificity is not known. Study-wide results and limits: As was reported, the classifier diagnosed cytomegalovirus status with high specificity and sensitivity. Most TCR sequences proved rare, with some public TCRs found in many donors. A later analysis found first-cohort TCR clusters tended to co-occur in the 100 to 150 validation repertoires.

The CDR3 has 17 residues. The V end was cut by 3 bases, the J end by 0 bases, with 16 bases between. Germline CDR1 SGDLS, CDR2 YYNGEE. Sequencing was performed with immunoSEQ multiplex PCR; in TCRdb, only in-frame clones are kept and a portion is missing. The table lists 55,000 to 70,000 clones, around 90% of them singletons. The chain links TRBV9 to TRBJ2-1; possible D gene TRBD2, 5 bases. The receptor comes from a young man in good health and CMV-seronegative. Material for sequencing was PBMCs. The CDR3, as DNA: TGTGCCAGCAGCGACCATAATAGCGTAGGCTCCTACAATGAGCAGTTCTTC. This encodes CASSDHNSVGSYNEQFF. Full variable domain (rest looked up from reference TRBV9 and TRBJ2-1): DSGVTQTPKHLITATGQRVTLRCSPRSGDLSVYWYQQSLDQGLQFLIQYYNGEERAKGNILERFSAQQFPDLHSELNLSSLELGDSALYFCASSDHNSVGSYNEQFFGPGTRLTVL.